This T cell receptor beta chain is from a study of blood T cell repertoires in COVID-19. Study as a whole: Both acute and convalescent COVID-19 samples were obtained from the United States, Italy and Spain. The cDNA or gDNA used as material had been derived from T cells, B-cell-depleted T cells, or PBMCs.

A single count supports this clone. The CDR3 totals 10 residues. Germline V gene lookup returns CDR1 MNHEY and CDR2 SMNVEV (reference sequence). Trimming stripped 8 bases from V and 3 bases from J, with 5 bases between. Profiling relied on immunoSEQ multiplex PCR, and the TCRdb table lists in-frame clones only, not all of them. The sample includes tens of thousands of clones, around 83% of them seen just once. The J gene is TRBJ2-7, the V gene TRBV27; D is unclear. This clonotype was sampled from a human donor in a cohort sampled during active or convalescent COVID-19. The sequenced sample was peripheral blood. CDR3 loop: CASGLYEQYF. The CDR3 DNA follows: TGTGCCAGCGGGCTCTACGAGCAGTACTTC.